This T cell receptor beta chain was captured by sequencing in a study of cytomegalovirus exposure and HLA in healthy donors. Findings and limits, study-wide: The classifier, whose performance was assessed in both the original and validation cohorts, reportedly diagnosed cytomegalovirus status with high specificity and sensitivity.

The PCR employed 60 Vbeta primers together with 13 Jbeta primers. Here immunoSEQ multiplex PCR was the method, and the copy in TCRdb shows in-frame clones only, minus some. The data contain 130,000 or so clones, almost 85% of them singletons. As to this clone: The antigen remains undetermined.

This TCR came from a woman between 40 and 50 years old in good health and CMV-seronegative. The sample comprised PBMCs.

CDR3 nucleotide sequence: TGTGCCAGCACCAAATCGACAGGAGCCTACGAGCAGTACTTC. Amino acid sequence: CASTKSTGAYEQYF. The chain couples TRBV11-2 to TRBJ2-7; a weak D match, TRBD1 (6 bases). Germline V gene lookup returns CDR1 SGHAT and CDR2 FQNNGV. V was cut by 7 bases and J by 2 bases, with 15 bases left in between. This CDR3 spans 14 amino acids.